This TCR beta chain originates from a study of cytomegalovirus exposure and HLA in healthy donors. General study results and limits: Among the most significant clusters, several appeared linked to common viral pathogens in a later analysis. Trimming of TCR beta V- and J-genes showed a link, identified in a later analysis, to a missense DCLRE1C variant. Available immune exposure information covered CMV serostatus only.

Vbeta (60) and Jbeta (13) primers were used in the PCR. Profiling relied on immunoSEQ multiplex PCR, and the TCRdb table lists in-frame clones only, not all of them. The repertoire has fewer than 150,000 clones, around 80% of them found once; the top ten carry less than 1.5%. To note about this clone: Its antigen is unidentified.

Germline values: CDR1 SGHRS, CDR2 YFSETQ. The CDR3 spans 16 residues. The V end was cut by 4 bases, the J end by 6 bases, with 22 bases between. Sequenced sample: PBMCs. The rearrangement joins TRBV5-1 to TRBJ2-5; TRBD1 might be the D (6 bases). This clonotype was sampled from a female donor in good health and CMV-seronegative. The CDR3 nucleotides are TGCGCCAGCAGCGGCTGGGAAAGGGCAGGGGTAAAGACCCAGTACTTC. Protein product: CASSGWERAGVKTQYF.